A selection of T cell receptor beta chains follows, all from one sample in a study of immune characterization of retroperitoneal liposarcoma. TCRdb used MiXCR to reprocess the PCR reads, holding one entry per CDR3 protein. The sample has approximately 9,000 distinct CDR3 sequences, 25% to 35% seen once. The specimen sequenced was tumor tissue. Receptors were obtained from a male donor with retroperitoneal liposarcoma. The conserved cysteine and the conserved F or W are not part of the CDR3 here. Fields, in order: V gene, J gene, CDR3 protein.

V gene: TRBV28; J gene: TRBJ2-1; CDR3 protein: ASNPTGSSYEQF
V gene: TRBV6-5; J gene: .; CDR3 protein: ASTKGGPQY
V gene: TRBV12-3/TRBV12-4; J gene: TRBJ2-1; CDR3 protein: ASSSGTGGLGQF
V gene: TRBV24-1; J gene: TRBJ2-2; CDR3 protein: ATSALGPGELF
V gene: TRBV6-1; J gene: TRBJ1-4; CDR3 protein: ASSETSTNEKLF
V gene: TRBV7-2; J gene: TRBJ2-3; CDR3 protein: ASSLGGGQEY
V gene: TRBV6-1; J gene: TRBJ2-2; CDR3 protein: ASSSALGELF
V gene: TRBV7-6; J gene: TRBJ2-1; CDR3 protein: ASYKGGGFQETQF
V gene: TRBV6-6; J gene: TRBJ2-1; CDR3 protein: ASSYSIGEGTIVYEQF
V gene: TRBV7-8; J gene: TRBJ2-1; CDR3 protein: ASSFPAGGPNEQF
V gene: TRBV6-1; J gene: .; CDR3 protein: ASTDHPRGTQY
V gene: TRBV6-6; J gene: TRBJ1-2; CDR3 protein: ASSDWAGIDYGYT
V gene: TRBV6-1; J gene: TRBJ2-1; CDR3 protein: ASRQGEPYEQF
V gene: TRBV6-1; J gene: TRBJ2-1; CDR3 protein: ASRYMPTSEQF
V gene: TRBV6-5; J gene: TRBJ2-4; CDR3 protein: ASSFADARVAKNIQY
V gene: TRBV6-1; J gene: TRBJ2-3; CDR3 protein: ASSSPGHTDTQY
V gene: TRBV7-2; J gene: TRBJ1-6; CDR3 protein: ATTAGPVNSPLH